These T cell receptor beta chains were read from a single sample in a study of T cell changes during pregnancy in multiple sclerosis. TCRdb's copy holds only in-frame clones and misses some; the assay was immunoSEQ multiplex PCR. The sample contains 100,000 to 130,000 clones, approximately 90% of which appear only once. Sample: peripheral blood, taken in the third trimester of pregnancy. Receptors were obtained from a female donor in good health, enrolled as a control in a pregnancy study. The CDR3 runs from the conserved cysteine through the conserved F or W. A D gene is named only where the DNA matches it firmly. Clone size appears in some rows only: once, few, many, or a class for an expanded clone.

TRBJ2-7 TRBD1 NA TRBV5-1 TGCGCCAGCAGCCCCCGGACAGGGGAGAATTTTGACTTC CASSPRTGENFDF
TRBJ1-1 NA NA TRBV4-2 TGTGCCAGCAGCGGGCAGGGAGGTACGGGCACTGAAGCTTTCTTT CASSGQGGTGTEAFF
TRBJ1-3 NA NA TRBV9 TGTGCCAGCAGCGTAGACAGGGTGGACGGAAACACCATATATTTT CASSVDRVDGNTIYF
TRBJ2-7 TRBD1 once TRBV6-6 TGTGCCAACTCCATGGACAGGGACTACGAGCAGTACTTC CANSMDRDYEQYF
TRBJ2-3 TRBD1 NA TRBV9 TGTGCCAGCAGCGTCGCCGGGACAGGGGGCACAGATACGCAGTATTTT CASSVAGTGGTDTQYF
TRBJ1-5 NA NA TRBV6-5 TGTGCCAGCAGAATACAGGTTGATAGCAATCAGCCCCAGCATTTT CASRIQVDSNQPQHF
TRBJ2-6 NA NA TRBV4-3 TGCGCCAGCAGCCCGGCGGCAGGGCTCTCTGGGGCCAACGTCCTGACTTTC CASSPAAGLSGANVLTF
TRBJ2-7 TRBD1 once TRBV5-1 TGCGCCAGCAGCTCGGGGACCGGGACAGAAGACGAGCAGTACTTC CASSSGTGTEDEQYF
TRBJ1-5 NA NA TRBV7-6 TGTGCCAGCAGCTTTAGAGGGGGTAGCAATCAGCCCCAGCATTTT CASSFRGGSNQPQHF
TRBJ2-1 TRBD1 NA TRBV7-9 TGTGCCAGCAGCTCGACAGGGGGCTTCCTCGGCAATGAGCAGTTCTTC CASSSTGGFLGNEQFF
TRBJ1-5 NA NA TRBV9 TGTGCCAGCAGCCGCTGGACAGTTAGCAATCAGCCCCAGCATTTT CASSRWTVSNQPQHF
TRBJ1-4 NA NA TRBV7-9 TGTGCCAGCAGCTTAGAGGGCCAGGTCGCGGGAAAACTGTTTTTT CASSLEGQVAGKLFF
TRBJ2-7 NA NA TRBV7-8 TGTGCCAGCGGTCTTACTCCGCCCTCCTACGAGCAGTACTTC CASGLTPPSYEQYF
TRBJ1-5 NA once TRBV9 TGTGCCAGCAGCGTAGAGGCCGGGGGTGGTCAGCCCCAGCATTTT CASSVEAGGGQPQHF
TRBJ2-5 TRBD2 NA TRBV7-9 TGTGCCAGCAGCCCGCCGGAGGGAGGGGAGAAGACCCAGTACTTC CASSPPEGGEKTQYF
TRBJ1-2 TRBD1 NA TRBV19 TGTGCCAGTAGTATAGATCAGGGGGCCCTCTATGGCTACACCTTC CASSIDQGALYGYTF
TRBJ1-1 TRBD1 NA TRBV7-6 TGTGCCAGCAGCTTTTCGACAGGGGGAGGGAACACTGAAGCTTTCTTT CASSFSTGGGNTEAFF
TRBJ1-1 NA once TRBV6-1 TGTGCCAGCAGCGCGCGGGACGGAGGAGAAGCTTTCTTT CASSARDGGEAFF
TRBJ2-1 TRBD2 NA TRBV15 TGTGCCACGGGACTAGCGGGTTACAATGAGCAGTTCTTC CATGLAGYNEQFF
TRBJ2-5 NA NA TRBV15 TGTGCCACCAGTGGAACAGGGTCTCAAGAGACCCAGTACTTC CATSGTGSQETQYF
TRBJ2-7 NA NA TRBV9 TGTGCCAGCGGGAAGGGGGACTACGAGCAGTACTTC CASGKGDYEQYF
TRBJ2-1 NA NA TRBV5-1 TGCGCCAGCAGCTTAACTAGCTATGAGCAGTTCTTC CASSLTSYEQFF
TRBJ1-2 TRBD1 NA TRBV6-1 TGTGCCAGCACCCCCCGGGACAGGGGCAACTATGGCTACACCTTC CASTPRDRGNYGYTF
TRBJ2-1 TRBD2 NA TRBV9 TGTGCCAGCAGCGTAGGATCTAGCGGGGTTTACAATGAGCAGTTCTTC CASSVGSSGVYNEQFF
TRBJ2-1 NA once TRBV7-3 TGTGCCAGCAGCTTCTCCTCATTCCGGACTACTGGTTTGAGGAATGAGCAGTTCTTC CASSFSSFRTTGLRNEQFF
TRBJ2-7 NA NA TRBV6-4 TGTGCCAGCTTCCTACCCACAGATACCATCTACGAGCAGTACTTC CASFLPTDTIYEQYF
TRBJ2-2 NA NA TRBV9 TGTGCCAGCAGCGCTTCCGGGACACCTACCTTCACCGGGGAGCTGTTTTTT CASSASGTPTFTGELFF
TRBJ2-3 NA NA TRBV7-9 TGTGCCAGCAGCTTAGATCACCAGCTAGGCACAGATACGCAGTATTTT CASSLDHQLGTDTQYF
TRBJ1-5 NA NA TRBV7-7 TGTGCTAGCACCATACAGGGTGGCAATCAGCCCCAGCATTTT CASTIQGGNQPQHF
TRBJ2-1 TRBD2 NA TRBV4-3 TGCGCCAGCAGCATCCGGGGGGGGTCCAATGAGCAGTTCTTC CASSIRGGSNEQFF
TRBJ1-1 NA NA TRBV6-5 TGTGCCAGCAGTTACATCGGAGGTACTGAAGCTTTCTTT CASSYIGGTEAFF
TRBJ2-5 NA once TRBV29-1 TGCAGCGTTGCCTCAGGGGATACACAAGAGACCCAGTACTTC CSVASGDTQETQYF
TRBJ1-1 NA NA TRBV19 TGTGCCAGTAGTATAGTAGGCAGGGAGGCTGAAGCTTTCTTT CASSIVGREAEAFF
TRBJ1-1 NA NA TRBV6-1 TGTGCCAGCAGTGACTGGGCCAACACTGAAGCTTTCTTT CASSDWANTEAFF
TRBJ2-3 TRBD2 NA TRBV13 TGTGCCAGCAGCAGACTAGCGGGGGGCCCAGATACGCAGTATTTT CASSRLAGGPDTQYF
TRBJ1-5 NA NA TRBV2 TGTGCCAGCACCCTTGGGAGGGATGATCAGCCCCAGCATTTT CASTLGRDDQPQHF
TRBJ1-1 NA NA TRBV30 TGTGCCTGGAGTGTAAACAGGGCTGAGAAAGCTTTCTTT CAWSVNRAEKAFF
TRBJ2-3 TRBD2 once TRBV4-2 TGTGCCAGCAGCCAAGAAGGGACTAGAGCTAGCACAGATACGCAGTATTTT CASSQEGTRASTDTQYF
TRBJ1-1 NA NA TRBV4-1 TGCGCCAGCAGCCAAGGGACAACGAACACTGAAGCTTTCTTT CASSQGTTNTEAFF
TRBJ1-1 TRBD1 NA TRBV27 TGTGCCAGCAGTTTGAGGTGGACAGGAGAGACTGAAGCTTTCTTT CASSLRWTGETEAFF
TRBJ1-5 TRBD1 NA TRBV6-6 TGTGCCAGCAGCCACCGGGACAGGGGCGGCAATCAGCCCCAGCATTTT CASSHRDRGGNQPQHF
TRBJ2-7 TRBD1 NA TRBV4-1 TGCGCCAGCAGCCAAGAGGGCGTAATGACAGGGCAGCAGTACTTC CASSQEGVMTGQQYF
TRBJ2-3 TRBD1 NA TRBV19 TGTGCCAGTAGTGGCTTGCGGACAGGGGGCACAGATACGCAGTATTTT CASSGLRTGGTDTQYF
TRBJ2-3 TRBD2 NA TRBV5-1 TGCGCCAGCACCTCGGCTAGCGGGGGGGTTGATACGCAGTATTTT CASTSASGGVDTQYF
TRBJ1-2 NA medium-sized TRBV6-5 TGTGCCAGCAGTTACTGGCCAGGGGAAGATGGCTACACCTTC CASSYWPGEDGYTF
TRBJ2-7 NA NA TRBV5-3 TGTGCCAGAAGCTTCCGGAAGGCGACAAAATGCCACGAGCAGTACTTC CARSFRKATKCHEQYF
TRBJ1-1 NA NA TRBV6-6 TGTGCCAGCATAGCAACAGGGTTGAACACTGAAGCTTTCTTT CASIATGLNTEAFF